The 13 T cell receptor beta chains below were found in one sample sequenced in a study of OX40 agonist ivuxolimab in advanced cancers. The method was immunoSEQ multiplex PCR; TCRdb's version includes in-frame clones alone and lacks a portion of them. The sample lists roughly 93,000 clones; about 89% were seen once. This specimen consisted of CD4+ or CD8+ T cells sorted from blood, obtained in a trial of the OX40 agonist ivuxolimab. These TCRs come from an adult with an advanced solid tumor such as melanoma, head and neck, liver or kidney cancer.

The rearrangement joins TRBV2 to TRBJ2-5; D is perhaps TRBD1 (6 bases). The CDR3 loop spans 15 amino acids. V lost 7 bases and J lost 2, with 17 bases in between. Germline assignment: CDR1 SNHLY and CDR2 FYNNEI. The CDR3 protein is CASKIVLGGQETQYF. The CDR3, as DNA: TGTGCCAGCAAGATCGTCTTAGGGGGTCAAGAGACCCAGTACTTC.

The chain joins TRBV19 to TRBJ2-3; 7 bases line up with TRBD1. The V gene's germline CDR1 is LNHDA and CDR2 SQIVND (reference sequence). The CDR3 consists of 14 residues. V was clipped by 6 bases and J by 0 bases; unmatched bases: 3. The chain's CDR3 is CASRADRSTDTQYF. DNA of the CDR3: TGTGCCAGTAGGGCGGACAGGAGCACAGATACGCAGTATTTT.

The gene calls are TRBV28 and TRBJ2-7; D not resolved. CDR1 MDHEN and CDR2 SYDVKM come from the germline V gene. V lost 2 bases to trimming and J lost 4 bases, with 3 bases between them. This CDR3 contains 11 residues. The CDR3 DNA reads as TGTGCCAGCAGTTTAAGGTACGAGCAGTACTTC. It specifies CASSLRYEQYF. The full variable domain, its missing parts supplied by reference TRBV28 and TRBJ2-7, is DVKVTQSSRYLVKRTGEKVFLECVQDMDHENMFWYRQDPGLGLRLIYFSYDVKMKEKGDIPEGYSVSREKKERFSLILESASTNQTSMYLCASSLRYEQYFGPGTRLTVT.

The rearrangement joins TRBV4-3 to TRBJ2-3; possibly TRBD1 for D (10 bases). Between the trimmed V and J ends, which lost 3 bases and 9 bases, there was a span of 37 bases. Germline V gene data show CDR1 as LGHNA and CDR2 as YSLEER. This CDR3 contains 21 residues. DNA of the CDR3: TGCGCCAGCAGCCAGCAACCGGGACAGGGGCTAGCGGGAACCCTCTTGGAAACGCAGTATTTT. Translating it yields CASSQQPGQGLAGTLLETQYF.

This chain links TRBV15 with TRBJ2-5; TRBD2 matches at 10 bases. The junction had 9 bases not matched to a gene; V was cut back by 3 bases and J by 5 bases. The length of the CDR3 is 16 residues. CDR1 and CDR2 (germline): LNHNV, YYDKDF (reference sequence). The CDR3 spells CATSRTPAGGRETQYF. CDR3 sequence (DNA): TGTGCCACCAGCAGGACCCCAGCGGGAGGGCGGGAGACCCAGTACTTC.

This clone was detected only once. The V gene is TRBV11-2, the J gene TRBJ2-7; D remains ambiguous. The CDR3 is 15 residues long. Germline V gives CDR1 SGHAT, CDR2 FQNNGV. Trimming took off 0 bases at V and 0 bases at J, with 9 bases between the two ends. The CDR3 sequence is CASSLDIGSSYEQYF. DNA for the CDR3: TGTGCCAGCAGCTTAGACATTGGAAGCTCCTACGAGCAGTACTTC.

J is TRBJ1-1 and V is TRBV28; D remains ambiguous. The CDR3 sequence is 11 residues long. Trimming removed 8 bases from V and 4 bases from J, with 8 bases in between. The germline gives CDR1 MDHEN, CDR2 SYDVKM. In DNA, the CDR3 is TGTGCCAGCGCTTTGGGCACTGAAGCTTTCTTT. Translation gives CASALGTEAFF.

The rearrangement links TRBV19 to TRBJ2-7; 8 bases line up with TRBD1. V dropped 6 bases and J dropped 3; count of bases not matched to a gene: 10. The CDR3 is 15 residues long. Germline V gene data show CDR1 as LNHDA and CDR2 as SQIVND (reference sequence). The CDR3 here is CASSIPGQENYEQYF. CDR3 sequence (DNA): TGTGCCAGTAGCATTCCGGGACAGGAGAACTACGAGCAGTACTTC.

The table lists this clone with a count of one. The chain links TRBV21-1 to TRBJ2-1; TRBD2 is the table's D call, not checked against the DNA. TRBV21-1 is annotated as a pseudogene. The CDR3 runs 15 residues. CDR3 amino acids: CASSPGLAGANEQFF. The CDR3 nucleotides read TGTGCCAGCAGCCCTGGACTAGCGGGAGCAAATGAGCAGTTCTTC.

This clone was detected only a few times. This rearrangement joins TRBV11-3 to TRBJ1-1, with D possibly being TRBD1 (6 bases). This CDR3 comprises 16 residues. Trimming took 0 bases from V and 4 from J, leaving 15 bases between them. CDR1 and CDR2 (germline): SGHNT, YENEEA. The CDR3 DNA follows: TGTGCCAGCAGCTTAGATGGGAGAACAGGGAGCACTGAAGCTTTCTTT. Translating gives CASSLDGRTGSTEAFF.

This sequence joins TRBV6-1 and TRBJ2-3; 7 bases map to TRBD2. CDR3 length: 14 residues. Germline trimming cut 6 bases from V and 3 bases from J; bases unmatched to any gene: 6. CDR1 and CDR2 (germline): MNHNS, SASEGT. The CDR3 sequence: CASSSGTGTDTQYF. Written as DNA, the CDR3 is TGTGCCAGCAGCAGCGGGACTGGGACAGATACGCAGTATTTT.

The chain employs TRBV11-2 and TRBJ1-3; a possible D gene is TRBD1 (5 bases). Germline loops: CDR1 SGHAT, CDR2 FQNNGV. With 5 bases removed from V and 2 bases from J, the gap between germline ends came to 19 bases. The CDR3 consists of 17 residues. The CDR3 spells CASSRTGNIRAGNTIYF. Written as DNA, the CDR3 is TGTGCCAGCAGCCGAACCGGTAATATCAGGGCTGGAAACACCATATATTTT.

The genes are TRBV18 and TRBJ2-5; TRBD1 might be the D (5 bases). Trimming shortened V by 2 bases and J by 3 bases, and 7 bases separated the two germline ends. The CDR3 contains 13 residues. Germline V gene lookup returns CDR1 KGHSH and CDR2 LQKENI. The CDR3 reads CASSPVREETQYF. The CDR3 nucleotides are TGTGCCAGCTCACCAGTCAGGGAAGAGACCCAGTACTTC.